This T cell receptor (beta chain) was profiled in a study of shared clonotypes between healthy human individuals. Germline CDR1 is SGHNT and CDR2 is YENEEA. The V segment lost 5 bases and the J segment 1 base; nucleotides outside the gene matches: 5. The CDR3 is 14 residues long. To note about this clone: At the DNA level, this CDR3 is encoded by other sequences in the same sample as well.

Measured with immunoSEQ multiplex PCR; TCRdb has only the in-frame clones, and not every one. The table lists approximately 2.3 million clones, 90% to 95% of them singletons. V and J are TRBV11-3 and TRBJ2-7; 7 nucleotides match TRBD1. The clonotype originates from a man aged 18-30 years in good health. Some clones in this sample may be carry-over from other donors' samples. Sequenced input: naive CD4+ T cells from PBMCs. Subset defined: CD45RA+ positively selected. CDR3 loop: CASSPGQSSYEQYF. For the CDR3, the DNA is TGTGCCAGCAGCCCGGGACAGTCGTCCTACGAGCAGTACTTC.